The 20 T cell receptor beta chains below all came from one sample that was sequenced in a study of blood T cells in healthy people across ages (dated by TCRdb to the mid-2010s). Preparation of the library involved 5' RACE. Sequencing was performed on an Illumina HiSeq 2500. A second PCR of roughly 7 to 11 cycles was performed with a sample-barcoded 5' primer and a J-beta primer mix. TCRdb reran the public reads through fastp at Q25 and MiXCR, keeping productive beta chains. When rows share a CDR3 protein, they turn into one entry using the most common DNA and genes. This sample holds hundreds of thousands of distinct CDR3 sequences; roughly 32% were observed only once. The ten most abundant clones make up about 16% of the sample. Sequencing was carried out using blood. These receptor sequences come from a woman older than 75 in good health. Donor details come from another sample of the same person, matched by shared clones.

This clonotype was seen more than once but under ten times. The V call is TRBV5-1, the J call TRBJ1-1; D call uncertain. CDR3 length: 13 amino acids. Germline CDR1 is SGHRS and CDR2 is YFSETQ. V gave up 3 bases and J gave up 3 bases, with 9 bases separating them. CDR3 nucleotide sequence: TGCGCCAGCAGCTCTCGGGAGGACACTGAAGCTTTCTTT. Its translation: CASSSREDTEAFF.

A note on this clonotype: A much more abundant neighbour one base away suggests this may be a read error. CDR3 sequence: CASSTSGTEYNEQFF. The CDR3 region has the DNA TGCGCCAGCAGCACCTCCGGGACAGAGTACAATGAGCAGTTCTTC. J is TRBJ2-1 and V is TRBV5-1; TRBD1 matches at 7 bases. After removal of 4 bases from V and 4 bases from J, the junction contained 8 bases not matched to a gene. The CDR3 runs to 15 residues. The germline V gene has CDR1 SGHRS and CDR2 YFSETQ.

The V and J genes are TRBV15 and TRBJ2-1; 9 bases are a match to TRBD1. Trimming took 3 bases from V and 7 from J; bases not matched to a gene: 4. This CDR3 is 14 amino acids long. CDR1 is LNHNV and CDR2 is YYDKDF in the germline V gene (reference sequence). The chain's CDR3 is CATSSPGTGNEQFF. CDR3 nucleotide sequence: TGTGCCACCAGCAGCCCCGGGACAGGGAATGAGCAGTTCTTC.

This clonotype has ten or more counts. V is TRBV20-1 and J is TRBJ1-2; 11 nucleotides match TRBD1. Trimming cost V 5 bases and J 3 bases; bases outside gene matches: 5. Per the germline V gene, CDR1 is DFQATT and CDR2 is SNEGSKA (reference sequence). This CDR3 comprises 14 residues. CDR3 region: CSAAGTGGDYGYTF. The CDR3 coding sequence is TGCAGTGCTGCCGGGACAGGGGGGGACTATGGCTACACCTTC.

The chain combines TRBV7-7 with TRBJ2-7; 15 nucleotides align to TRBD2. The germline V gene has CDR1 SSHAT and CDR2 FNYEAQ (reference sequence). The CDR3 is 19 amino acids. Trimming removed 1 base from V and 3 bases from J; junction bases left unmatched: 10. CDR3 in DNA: TGTGCCAGCAGCTTAGACCACGGGACTAGCGGGGGGCCGATCTACGAGCAGTACTTC. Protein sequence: CASSLDHGTSGGPIYEQYF.

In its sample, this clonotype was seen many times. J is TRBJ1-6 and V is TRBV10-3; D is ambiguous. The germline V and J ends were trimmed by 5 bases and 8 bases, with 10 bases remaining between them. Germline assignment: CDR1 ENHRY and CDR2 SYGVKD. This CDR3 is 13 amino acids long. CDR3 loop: CAISQHRDSPLHF. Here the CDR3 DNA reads TGTGCCATCAGTCAGCATAGGGATTCACCCCTCCACTTT.

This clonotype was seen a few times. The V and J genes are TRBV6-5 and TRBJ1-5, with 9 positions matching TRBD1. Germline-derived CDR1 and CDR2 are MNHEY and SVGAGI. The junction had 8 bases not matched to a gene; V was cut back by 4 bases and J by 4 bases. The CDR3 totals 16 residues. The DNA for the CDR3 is TGTGCCAGCAGTTCCGGGACAGGGATGTGGAATCAGCCCCAGCATTTT. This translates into CASSSGTGMWNQPQHF.

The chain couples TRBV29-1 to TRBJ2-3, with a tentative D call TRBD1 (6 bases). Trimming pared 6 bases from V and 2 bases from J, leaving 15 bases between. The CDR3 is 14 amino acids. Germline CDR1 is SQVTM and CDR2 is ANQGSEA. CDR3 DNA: TGCAGCGTGGGGGCCCGGGGCCCCACAGATACGCAGTATTTT. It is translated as CSVGARGPTDTQYF.

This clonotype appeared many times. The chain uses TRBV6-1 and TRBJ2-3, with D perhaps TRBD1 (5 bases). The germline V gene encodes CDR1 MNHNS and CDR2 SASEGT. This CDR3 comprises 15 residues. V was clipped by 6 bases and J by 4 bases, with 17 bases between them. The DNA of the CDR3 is TGTGCCAGCAGCCCCAGGGAAGCTAGAGCAGATACGCAGTATTTT. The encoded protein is CASSPREARADTQYF.

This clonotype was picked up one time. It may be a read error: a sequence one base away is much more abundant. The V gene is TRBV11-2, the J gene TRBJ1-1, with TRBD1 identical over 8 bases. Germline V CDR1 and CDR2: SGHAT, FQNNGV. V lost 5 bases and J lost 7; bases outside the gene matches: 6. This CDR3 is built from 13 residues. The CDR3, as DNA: TGTGCCAGCAGCGATGACAGGGGCGTTGAAGCTTTCTTT. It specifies CASSDDRGVEAFF.

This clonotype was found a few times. The CDR3 DNA sequence: TGCGCCAGCAGCTTGCGTCCACAGGGGGCGTCGTACGAGCAGTACTTC. It yields the protein CASSLRPQGASYEQYF. The rearrangement links TRBV5-1 to TRBJ2-7, with TRBD1 matching over 9 bases. From germline, CDR1 is SGHRS and CDR2 YFSETQ. CDR3 length: 16 amino acids. The junction had 9 bases not matched to a gene; V was cut back by 1 base and J by 4 bases.

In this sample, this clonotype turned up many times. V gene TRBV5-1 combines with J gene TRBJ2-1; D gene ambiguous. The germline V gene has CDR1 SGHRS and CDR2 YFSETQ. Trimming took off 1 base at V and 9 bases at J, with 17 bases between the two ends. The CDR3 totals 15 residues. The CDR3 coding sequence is TGCGCCAGCAGCTTGCAGAGTGTGGGTTTTGCTGAGCAGTTCTTC. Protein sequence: CASSLQSVGFAEQFF.

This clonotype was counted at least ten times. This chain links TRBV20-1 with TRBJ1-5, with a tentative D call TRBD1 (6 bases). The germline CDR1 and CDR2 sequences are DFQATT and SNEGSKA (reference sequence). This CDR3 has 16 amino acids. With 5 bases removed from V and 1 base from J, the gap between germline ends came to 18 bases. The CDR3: CSAPKVGGGSNQPQHF. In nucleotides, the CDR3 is TGCAGTGCTCCAAAAGTCGGGGGCGGAAGCAATCAGCCCCAGCATTTT.

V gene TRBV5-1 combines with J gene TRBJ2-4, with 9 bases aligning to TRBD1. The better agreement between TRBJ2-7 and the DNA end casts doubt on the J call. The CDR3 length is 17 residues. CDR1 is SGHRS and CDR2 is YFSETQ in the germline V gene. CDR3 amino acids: CASSLAVGGTGLDEQYF. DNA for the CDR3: TGCGCCAGCAGCTTGGCGGTGGGGGGGACAGGGCTCGACGAGCAGTACTTC.

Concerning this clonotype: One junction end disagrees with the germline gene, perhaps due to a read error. CDR3 residues: CASSPEGNREVFF. CDR3 in DNA: TGTGCCAGCTCACCGGAGGGGAATAGGGAAGTTTTCTTT. The rearrangement joins TRBV18 to TRBJ1-1; perhaps TRBD1 as D (5 bases). The CDR3 length is 13 residues. The germline V gene encodes CDR1 KGHSH and CDR2 LQKENI.

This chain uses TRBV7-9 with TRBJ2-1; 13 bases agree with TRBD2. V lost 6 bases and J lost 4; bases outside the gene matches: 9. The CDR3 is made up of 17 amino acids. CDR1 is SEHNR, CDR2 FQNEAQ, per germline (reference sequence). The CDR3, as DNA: TGTGCCAGCAGACGGGGGACTAGCGGGATTTCTTACAATGAGCAGTTCTTC. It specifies CASRRGTSGISYNEQFF.

In DNA form, the CDR3 reads TGTGCCAGCAGCGTAGAGGGGCAGAGCTGGCGCGAGACCCAGTACTTC. Encoded protein: CASSVEGQSWRETQYF. V and J are TRBV9 and TRBJ2-5, with D possibly being TRBD1 (5 bases). Per germline, CDR1 SGDLS and CDR2 YYNGEE. This CDR3 has 16 amino acids. Trimming left V 0 bases short and J 5 bases short, with 17 bases between.

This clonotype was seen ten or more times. CDR3 bases: TGTGCCAGCAGTTTGCAGAAGGGCACGTTGGAGCAGCCCCAGCATTTT. Translation: CASSLQKGTLEQPQHF. The chain employs TRBV12-3 or TRBV12-4 and TRBJ1-5, with D unclear. Trimming shortened V by 3 bases and J by 7 bases, and 19 bases separated the two germline ends. This CDR3 has 16 residues.

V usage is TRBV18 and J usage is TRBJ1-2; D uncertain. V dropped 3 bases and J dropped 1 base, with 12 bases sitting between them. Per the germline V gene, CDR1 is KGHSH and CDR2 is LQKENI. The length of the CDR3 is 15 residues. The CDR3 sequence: CASSPDAGFNYGYTF. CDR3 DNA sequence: TGTGCCAGCTCACCGGACGCGGGTTTTAACTATGGCTACACCTTC.

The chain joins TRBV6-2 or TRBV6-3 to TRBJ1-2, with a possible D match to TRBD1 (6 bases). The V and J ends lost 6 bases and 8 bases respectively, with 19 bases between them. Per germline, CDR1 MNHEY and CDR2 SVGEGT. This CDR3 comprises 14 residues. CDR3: CASRQFMGTLGYTF. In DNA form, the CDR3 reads TGTGCCAGCAGGCAATTTATGGGGACACTCGGCTACACCTTC.